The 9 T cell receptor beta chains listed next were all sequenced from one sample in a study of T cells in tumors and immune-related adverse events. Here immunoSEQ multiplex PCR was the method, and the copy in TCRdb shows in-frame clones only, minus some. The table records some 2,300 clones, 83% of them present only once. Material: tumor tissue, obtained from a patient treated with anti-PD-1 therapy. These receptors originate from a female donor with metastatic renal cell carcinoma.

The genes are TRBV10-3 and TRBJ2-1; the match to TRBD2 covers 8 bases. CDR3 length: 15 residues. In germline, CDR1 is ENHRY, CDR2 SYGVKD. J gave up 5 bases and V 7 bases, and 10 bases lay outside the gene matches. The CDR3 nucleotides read TGTGCCATCACCCAAAAGGGACTAGAGAACAATGAGCAGTTCTTC. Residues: CAITQKGLENNEQFF.

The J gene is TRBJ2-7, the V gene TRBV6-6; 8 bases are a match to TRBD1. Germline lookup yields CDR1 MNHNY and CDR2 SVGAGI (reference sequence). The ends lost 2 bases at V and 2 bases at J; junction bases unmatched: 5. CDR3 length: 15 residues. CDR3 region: CASSYEGRGPYEQYF. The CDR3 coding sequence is TGTGCCAGCAGTTACGAAGGCAGGGGGCCCTACGAGCAGTACTTC.

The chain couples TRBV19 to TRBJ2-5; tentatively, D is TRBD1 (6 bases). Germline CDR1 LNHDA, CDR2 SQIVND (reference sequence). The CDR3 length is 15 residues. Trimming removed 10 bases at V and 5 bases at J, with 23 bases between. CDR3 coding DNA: TGTGCCACCGCGAAACTAGGAAGGGGGTCGGAGACCCAGTACTTC. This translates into CATAKLGRGSETQYF. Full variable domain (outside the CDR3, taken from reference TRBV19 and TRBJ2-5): DGGITQSPKYLFRKEGQNVTLSCEQNLNHDAMYWYRQDPGQGLRLIYYSQIVNDFQKGDIAEGYSVSREKKESFPLTVTSAQKNPTAFYLCATAKLGRGSETQYFGPGTRLLVL.

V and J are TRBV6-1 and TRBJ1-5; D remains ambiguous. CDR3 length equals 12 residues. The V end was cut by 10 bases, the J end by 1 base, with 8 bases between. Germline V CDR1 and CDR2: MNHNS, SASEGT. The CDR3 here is CATDLSNQPQHF. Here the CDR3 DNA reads TGTGCCACGGACCTCAGCAATCAGCCCCAGCATTTT.

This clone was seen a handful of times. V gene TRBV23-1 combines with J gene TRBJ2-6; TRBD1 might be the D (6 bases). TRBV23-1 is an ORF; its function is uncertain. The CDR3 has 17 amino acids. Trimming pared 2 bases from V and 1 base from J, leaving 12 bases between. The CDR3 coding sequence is TGCGCCAGCAGTCAAGACAGGTCGGTTTCTGGGGCCAACGTCCTGACTTTC. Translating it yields CASSQDRSVSGANVLTF.

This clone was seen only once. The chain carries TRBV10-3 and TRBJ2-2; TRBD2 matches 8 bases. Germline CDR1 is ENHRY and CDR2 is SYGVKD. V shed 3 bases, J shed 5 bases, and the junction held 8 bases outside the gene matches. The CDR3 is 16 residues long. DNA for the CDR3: TGTGCCATCAGTGACCCACTAGCGGCGAGTACCGGGGAGCTGTTTTTT. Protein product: CAISDPLAASTGELFF.

The chain's CDR3 is CASSQVRWARGQFNYGYTF. As DNA, the CDR3 is TGTGCCAGCAGCCAAGTTCGCTGGGCCAGGGGGCAATTTAACTATGGCTACACCTTC. The J gene is TRBJ1-2, the V gene TRBV14; 8 bases map to TRBD1. This CDR3 contains 19 residues. From germline, CDR1 is SGHDN and CDR2 FVKESK. Trimming took 1 base from V and 1 from J; bases not matched to a gene: 14.

The CDR3 nucleotides are TGTGCCAGCTCACCACCGTCGACAGGGCCTAAGGGGCCCCAGCATTTT. The encoded protein is CASSPPSTGPKGPQHF. The J gene is TRBJ1-5, the V gene TRBV18, with 7 nucleotides matching TRBD1. This CDR3 has 16 residues. The V gene's germline CDR1 is KGHSH and CDR2 LQKENI. Losses at the gene ends were 0 bases for V and 9 bases for J; bases not matched to a gene: 11.

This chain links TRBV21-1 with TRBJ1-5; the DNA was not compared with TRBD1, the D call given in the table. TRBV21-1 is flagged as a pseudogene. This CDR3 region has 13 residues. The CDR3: CASRDRGNQPQHF. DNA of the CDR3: TGTGCCAGCCGGGACAGGGGCAATCAGCCCCAGCATTTT.